This TCR beta chain derives from a study of blood T cells in healthy people across ages (dated by TCRdb to between 2014 and 2017). Concerning the study at large: In model experiments, template switching captured roughly one uniquely barcoded TCR beta cDNA molecule for every two T cells. To avoid experimental bias, donors of different ages were spread randomly across the sequencing lanes. To track age-related changes in TCR beta repertoire diversity, the study relied on deep sequencing normalized with unique cDNA molecular identifiers. The study analyzed two additional independent replicas of 1 million unique cDNA reads from the same blood draw for two donors, one aged 18 to 29 and one aged 80 or older. Four age groups were formed from the donors: young (average approximately 15 years), middle-aged (approximately 41), aged (approximately 60) and long-lived (more than 75). Summary of the overall study and its limitations: As age increased, observed TCR beta diversity per million T cells dropped in a roughly linear way, and a significant reduction was already evident by age 40. A strong correlation was found between observed TCR beta diversity and the percentage of naive T cells measured by flow cytometry. The long-lived group showed more naive CD4+ T cells, fewer expanded clones and increased TCR diversity than the aged group, suggesting age selection. Estimates of total diversity based on one million sequenced T cells were regarded as lower bounds and as underestimates. Because the CMV infection status of the donors was unknown, age-related changes in expanded clonotypes may potentially have been confounded. Conclusive comparison of naive and antigen-experienced compartments was prevented by the profiling of bulk unsorted PBMCs.

From V the trimming removes 3 bases and from J it removes 7 bases, while the gene matches leave 11 bases of the junction unaccounted for. From a lookup of the germline V gene, CDR1 and CDR2 are SGDLS and YYNGEE. The CDR3 contains 15 residues, cysteine and phenylalanine counted. The DNA shown is the 45-base CDR3, in frame from base 1. The roughly 42 donors, aged about 6 to 95 years, were systemically healthy Caucasian individuals from Russia. Around 10 milliliters of peripheral blood were collected from each donor into EDTA-treated Vacutainer tubes. PBMCs were isolated by Ficoll-Paque density-gradient centrifugation, with at least 7 million obtained per sample. Total RNA, at least 6 micrograms per sample, was extracted from PBMCs with Trizol reagent. The percentages of naive CD45RAhigh/CD27high T cells were determined by flow cytometry on a PBMC aliquot from every donor. To note about this clonotype: The antigen it recognizes is unknown. A much larger clone differs by one base, so this may be a read error.

Library preparation used 5' RACE. The second PCR ran for about 6 to 11 cycles and used a J-beta primer mix along with a sample-barcoded 5' primer. A template-switch 5' adaptor carrying 12 random nucleotides introduced a unique molecular identifier onto each TCR beta cDNA molecule. At least 2.5 million CDR3-containing paired-end reads were obtained from each sample. The Mint cDNA synthesis kit, primed by a TRBC-specific oligonucleotide, was used to synthesize first-strand cDNA from all RNA. All cDNA was treated with uracil-DNA glycosylase and then went through a first 18-cycle PCR with the universal primers M1SS and BC2_uni_R. The published analysis was carried out like this. For normalization, 1 million high-quality reads were randomly selected from each sample, with every read carrying a distinct molecular identifier. Reads sharing molecular identifiers were discarded rather than binned into consensus sequences. MiTCR, set to a Q25 quality threshold and the strictest error-elimination algorithm, was used for CDR3 identification, clonotype clustering and error correction. A nonparametric unseen species model with Euler transformation was used to estimate a lower bound on total TCR beta diversity. In-frame beta chains were kept once TCRdb had trimmed the public reads at Q25 with fastp and called clones with MiXCR. Rows merge per CDR3 protein into single entries with the most common DNA and genes. It is TCRdb's table, rather than the study itself, that gives the V and J calls and clone size. The sample table shows over 1,500,000 distinct CDR3 sequences, and more than 35% are seen once. The top ten hold more than 20% of the sample.

Sequencing was carried out using blood. This receptor chain uses TRBV9 and TRBJ1-2; 8 central bases correspond to TRBD1. The TCR was taken from a human donor in good health. The CDR3 in this case is CASSAGGRESSGYTF. The nucleotides read TGTGCCAGCAGCGCAGGGGGCAGGGAATCGAGTGGCTACACCTTC.